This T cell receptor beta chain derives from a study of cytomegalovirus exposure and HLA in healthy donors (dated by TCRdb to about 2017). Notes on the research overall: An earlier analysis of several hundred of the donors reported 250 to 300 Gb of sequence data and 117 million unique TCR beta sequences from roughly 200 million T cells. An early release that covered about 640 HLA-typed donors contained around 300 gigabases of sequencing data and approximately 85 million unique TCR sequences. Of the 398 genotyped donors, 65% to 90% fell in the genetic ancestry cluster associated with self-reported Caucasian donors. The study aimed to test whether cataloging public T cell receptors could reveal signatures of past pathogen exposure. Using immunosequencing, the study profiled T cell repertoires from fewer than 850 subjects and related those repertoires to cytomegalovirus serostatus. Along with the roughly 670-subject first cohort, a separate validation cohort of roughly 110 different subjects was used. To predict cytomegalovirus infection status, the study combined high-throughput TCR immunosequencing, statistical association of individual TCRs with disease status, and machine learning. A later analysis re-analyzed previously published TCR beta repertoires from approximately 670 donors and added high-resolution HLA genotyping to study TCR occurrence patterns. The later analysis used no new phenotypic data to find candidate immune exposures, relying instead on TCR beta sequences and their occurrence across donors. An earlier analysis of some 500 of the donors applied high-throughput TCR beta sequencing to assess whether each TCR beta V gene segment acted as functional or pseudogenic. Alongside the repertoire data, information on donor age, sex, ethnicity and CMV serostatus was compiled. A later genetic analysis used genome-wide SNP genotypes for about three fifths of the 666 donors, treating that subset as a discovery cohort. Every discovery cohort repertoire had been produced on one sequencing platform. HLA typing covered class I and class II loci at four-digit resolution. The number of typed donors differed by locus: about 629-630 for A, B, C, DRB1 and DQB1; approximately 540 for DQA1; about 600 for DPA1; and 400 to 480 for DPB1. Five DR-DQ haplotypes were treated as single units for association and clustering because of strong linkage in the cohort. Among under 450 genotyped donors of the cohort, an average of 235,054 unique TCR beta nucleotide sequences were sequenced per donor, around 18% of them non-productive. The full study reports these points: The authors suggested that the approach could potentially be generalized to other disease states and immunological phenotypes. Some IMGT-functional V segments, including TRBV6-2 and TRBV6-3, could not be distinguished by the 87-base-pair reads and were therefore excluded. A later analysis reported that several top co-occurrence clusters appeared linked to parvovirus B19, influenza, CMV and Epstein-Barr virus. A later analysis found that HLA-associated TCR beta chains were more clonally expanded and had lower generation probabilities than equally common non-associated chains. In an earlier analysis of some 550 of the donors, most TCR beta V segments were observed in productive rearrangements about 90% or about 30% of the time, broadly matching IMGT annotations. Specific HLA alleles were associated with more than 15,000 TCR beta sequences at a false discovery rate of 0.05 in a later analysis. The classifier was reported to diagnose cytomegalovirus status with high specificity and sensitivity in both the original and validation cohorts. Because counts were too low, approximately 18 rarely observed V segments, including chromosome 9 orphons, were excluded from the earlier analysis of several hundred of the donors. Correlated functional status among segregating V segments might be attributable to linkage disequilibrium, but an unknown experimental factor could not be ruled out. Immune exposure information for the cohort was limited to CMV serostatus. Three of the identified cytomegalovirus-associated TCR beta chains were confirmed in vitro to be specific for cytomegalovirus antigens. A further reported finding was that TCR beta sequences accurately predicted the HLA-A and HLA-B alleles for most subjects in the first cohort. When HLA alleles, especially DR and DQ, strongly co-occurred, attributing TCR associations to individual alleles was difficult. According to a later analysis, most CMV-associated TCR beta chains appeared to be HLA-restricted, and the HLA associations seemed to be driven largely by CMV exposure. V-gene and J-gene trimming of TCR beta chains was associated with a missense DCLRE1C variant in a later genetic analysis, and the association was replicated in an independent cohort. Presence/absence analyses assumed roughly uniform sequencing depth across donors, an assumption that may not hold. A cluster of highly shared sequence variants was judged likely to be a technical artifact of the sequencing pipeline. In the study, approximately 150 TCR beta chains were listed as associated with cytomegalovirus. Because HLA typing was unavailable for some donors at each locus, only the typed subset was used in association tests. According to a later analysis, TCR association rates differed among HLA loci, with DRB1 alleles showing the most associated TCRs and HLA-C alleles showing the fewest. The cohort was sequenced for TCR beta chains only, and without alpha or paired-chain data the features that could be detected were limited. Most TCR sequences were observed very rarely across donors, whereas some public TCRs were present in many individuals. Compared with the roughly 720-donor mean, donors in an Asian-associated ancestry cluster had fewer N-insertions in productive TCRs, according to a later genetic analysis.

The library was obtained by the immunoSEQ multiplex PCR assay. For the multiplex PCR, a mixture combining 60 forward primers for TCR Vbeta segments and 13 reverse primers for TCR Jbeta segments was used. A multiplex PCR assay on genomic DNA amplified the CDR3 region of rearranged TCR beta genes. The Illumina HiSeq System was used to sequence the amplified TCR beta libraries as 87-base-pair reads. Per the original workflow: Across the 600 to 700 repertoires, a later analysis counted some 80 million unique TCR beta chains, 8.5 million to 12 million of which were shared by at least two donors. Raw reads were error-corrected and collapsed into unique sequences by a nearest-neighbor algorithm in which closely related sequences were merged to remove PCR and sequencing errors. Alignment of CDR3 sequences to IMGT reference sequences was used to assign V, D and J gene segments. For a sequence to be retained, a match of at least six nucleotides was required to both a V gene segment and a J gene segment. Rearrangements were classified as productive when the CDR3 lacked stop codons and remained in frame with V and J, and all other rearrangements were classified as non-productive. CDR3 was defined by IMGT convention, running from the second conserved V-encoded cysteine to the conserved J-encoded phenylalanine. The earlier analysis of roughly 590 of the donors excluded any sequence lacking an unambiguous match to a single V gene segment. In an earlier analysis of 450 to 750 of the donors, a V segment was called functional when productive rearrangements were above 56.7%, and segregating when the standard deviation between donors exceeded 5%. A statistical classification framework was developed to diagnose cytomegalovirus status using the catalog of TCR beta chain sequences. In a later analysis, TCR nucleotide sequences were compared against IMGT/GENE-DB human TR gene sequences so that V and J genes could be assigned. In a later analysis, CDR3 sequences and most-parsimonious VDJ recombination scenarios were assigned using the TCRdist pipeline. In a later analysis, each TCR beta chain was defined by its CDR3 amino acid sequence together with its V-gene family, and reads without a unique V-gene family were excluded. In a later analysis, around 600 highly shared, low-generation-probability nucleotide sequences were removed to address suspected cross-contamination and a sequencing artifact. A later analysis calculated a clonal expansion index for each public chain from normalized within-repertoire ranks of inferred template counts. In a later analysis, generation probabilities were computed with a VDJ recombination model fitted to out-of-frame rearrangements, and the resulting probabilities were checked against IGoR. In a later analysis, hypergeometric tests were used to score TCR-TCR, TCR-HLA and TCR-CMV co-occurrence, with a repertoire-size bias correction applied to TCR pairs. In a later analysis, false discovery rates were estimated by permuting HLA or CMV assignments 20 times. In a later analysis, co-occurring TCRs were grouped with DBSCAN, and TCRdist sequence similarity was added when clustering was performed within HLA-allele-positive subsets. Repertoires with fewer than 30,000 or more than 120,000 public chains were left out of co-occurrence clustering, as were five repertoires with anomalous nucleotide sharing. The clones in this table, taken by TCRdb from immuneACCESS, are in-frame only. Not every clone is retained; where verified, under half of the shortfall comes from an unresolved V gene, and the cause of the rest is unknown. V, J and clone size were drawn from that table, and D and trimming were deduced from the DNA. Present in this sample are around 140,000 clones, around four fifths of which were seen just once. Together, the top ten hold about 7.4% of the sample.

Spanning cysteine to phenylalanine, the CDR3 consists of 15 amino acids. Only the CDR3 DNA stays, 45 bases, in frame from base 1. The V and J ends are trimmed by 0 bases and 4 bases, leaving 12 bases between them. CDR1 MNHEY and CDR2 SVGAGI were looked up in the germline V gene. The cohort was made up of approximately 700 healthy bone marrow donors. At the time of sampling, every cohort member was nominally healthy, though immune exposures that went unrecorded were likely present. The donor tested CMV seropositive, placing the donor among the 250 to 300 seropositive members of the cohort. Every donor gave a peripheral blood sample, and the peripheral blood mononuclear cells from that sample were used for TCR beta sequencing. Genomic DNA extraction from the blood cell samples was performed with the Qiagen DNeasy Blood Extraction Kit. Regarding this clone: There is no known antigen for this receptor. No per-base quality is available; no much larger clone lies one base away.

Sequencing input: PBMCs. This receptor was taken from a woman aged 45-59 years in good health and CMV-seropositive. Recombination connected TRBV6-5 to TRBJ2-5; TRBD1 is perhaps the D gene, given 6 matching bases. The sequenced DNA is TGTGCCAGCAGTTACTCGCCAGGGGTGGGAGAGACCCAGTACTTC. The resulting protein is CASSYSPGVGETQYF.